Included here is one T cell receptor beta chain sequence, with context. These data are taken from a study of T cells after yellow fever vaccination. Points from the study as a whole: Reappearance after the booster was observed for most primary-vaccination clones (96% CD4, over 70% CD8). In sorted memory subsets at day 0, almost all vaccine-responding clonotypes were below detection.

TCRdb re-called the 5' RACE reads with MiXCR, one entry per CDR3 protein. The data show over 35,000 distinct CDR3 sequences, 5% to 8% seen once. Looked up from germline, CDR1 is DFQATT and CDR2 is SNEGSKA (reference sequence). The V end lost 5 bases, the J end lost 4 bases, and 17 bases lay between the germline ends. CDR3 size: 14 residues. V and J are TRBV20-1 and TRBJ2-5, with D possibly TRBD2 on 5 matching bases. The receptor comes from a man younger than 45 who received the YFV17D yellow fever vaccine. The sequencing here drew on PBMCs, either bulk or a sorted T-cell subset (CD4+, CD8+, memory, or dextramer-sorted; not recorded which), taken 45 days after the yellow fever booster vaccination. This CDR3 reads CSAPRFGERETQYF. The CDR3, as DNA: TGCAGTGCTCCCAGGTTCGGGGAGAGAGAGACCCAGTACTTC.